Listed below are T cell receptor beta chains from one sample, sequenced in a study of vaccination effects on CD4 cells after COVID-19. No antigen is known for these receptors. Clones were read by immunoSEQ multiplex PCR, and TCRdb kept only the in-frame ones, dropping some. The sample shows approximately 25,000 clones, under 90% of them seen only once. The specimen was CD4+ T cells from PBMCs cultured with HCoV-NL63 spike peptides, collected after COVID-19 vaccination. The receptor set was obtained from a human donor who received a COVID-19 vaccine. Some clones in this sample may be carry-over from other donors' samples. The CDR3 runs from the conserved cysteine through the conserved F or W. Fields, in order: D gene, V gene, clone size, J gene, CDR3 DNA, CDR3 protein. The D gene is left open where the match is weak. The size of a clone is reported for some rows only, either as once, few or many, or as a class for expanded clones.

d_call: -; v_call: TRBV5-1; clone_size: -; j_call: TRBJ1-4; cdr3_nt: TGCGCCAGCAGCTCGGACGATGTTCAGGGGAAACTGTTTTTT; cdr3_aa: CASSSDDVQGKLFF
d_call: -; v_call: TRBV19; clone_size: -; j_call: TRBJ2-6; cdr3_nt: TGTGCCAGTAGTATCAAGGGAGGATCCTCTGGGGCCAACGTCCTGACTTTC; cdr3_aa: CASSIKGGSSGANVLTF
d_call: -; v_call: TRBV18; clone_size: -; j_call: TRBJ2-2; cdr3_nt: TGTGCCAGCTCACCTTACAGGGAGAACACCGGGGAGCTGTTTTTT; cdr3_aa: CASSPYRENTGELFF
d_call: -; v_call: TRBV7-8; clone_size: -; j_call: TRBJ1-6; cdr3_nt: TGTGCCAGCAGCTCAGGACAGCCAAATTCACCCCTCCACTTT; cdr3_aa: CASSSGQPNSPLHF
d_call: -; v_call: TRBV18; clone_size: -; j_call: TRBJ1-3; cdr3_nt: TGTGCCAGTCACAAGGTTCTCTCTGGAAACACCATATATTTT; cdr3_aa: CASHKVLSGNTIYF
d_call: TRBD2; v_call: TRBV7-3; clone_size: -; j_call: TRBJ2-1; cdr3_nt: TGTGCCAGCAGCTTAGGTAGCGGGGGGTCCGGTGAGCAGTTCTTC; cdr3_aa: CASSLGSGGSGEQFF
d_call: -; v_call: TRBV2; clone_size: -; j_call: TRBJ1-2; cdr3_nt: TGTGCCAGCACCCCCCGTCCGGTGGACTATGGCTACACCTTC; cdr3_aa: CASTPRPVDYGYTF
d_call: -; v_call: TRBV5-1; clone_size: -; j_call: TRBJ1-4; cdr3_nt: TGCGCCAGCAGCGCTAACACCGGGGGGGGAAGTGAAAAACTGTTTTTT; cdr3_aa: CASSANTGGGSEKLFF
d_call: TRBD1; v_call: TRBV13; clone_size: -; j_call: TRBJ1-1; cdr3_nt: TGTGCCAGCAGCTTACCACACCAGGGGGCCACTGAAGCTTTCTTT; cdr3_aa: CASSLPHQGATEAFF
d_call: -; v_call: TRBV19; clone_size: -; j_call: TRBJ2-2; cdr3_nt: TGTGCCAGTAGTATGATCCGGCTAGCCGCCGTCACCGGGGAGCTGTTTTTT; cdr3_aa: CASSMIRLAAVTGELFF
d_call: -; v_call: TRBV2; clone_size: once; j_call: TRBJ1-4; cdr3_nt: TGTGCCAGCATTCGACTATCTCCATCAACTAATGAAAAACTGTTTTTT; cdr3_aa: CASIRLSPSTNEKLFF
d_call: TRBD1; v_call: TRBV18; clone_size: -; j_call: TRBJ1-6; cdr3_nt: TGTGCCAGCTCACCCGGGACAGGGCCCAATTCACCCCTCCACTTT; cdr3_aa: CASSPGTGPNSPLHF
d_call: -; v_call: TRBV5-6; clone_size: -; j_call: TRBJ2-6; cdr3_nt: TGTGCCAGCAGCCTAGGACAGACCTCTGGGGCCAACGTCCTGACTTTC; cdr3_aa: CASSLGQTSGANVLTF
d_call: TRBD1; v_call: TRBV4-3; clone_size: -; j_call: TRBJ1-4; cdr3_nt: TGCGCCAGCAGCCAAGCCGAGACAGGGGGCAACGAAAAACTGTTTTTT; cdr3_aa: CASSQAETGGNEKLFF
d_call: TRBD2; v_call: TRBV9; clone_size: -; j_call: TRBJ2-2; cdr3_nt: TGTGCCAGCAGCAGGCAGCGGGGCGCGAACACCGGGGAGCTGTTTTTT; cdr3_aa: CASSRQRGANTGELFF
d_call: -; v_call: TRBV5-1; clone_size: -; j_call: TRBJ2-5; cdr3_nt: TGCGCCAGCAGCGGGGGGACGTCGGGAGAGACCCAGTACTTC; cdr3_aa: CASSGGTSGETQYF
d_call: -; v_call: TRBV5-6; clone_size: -; j_call: TRBJ1-2; cdr3_nt: TGTGCCAGCAGTCAGCTACCTAACTATGGCTACACCTTC; cdr3_aa: CASSQLPNYGYTF
d_call: -; v_call: TRBV5-1; clone_size: -; j_call: TRBJ2-6; cdr3_nt: TGCGCCAGCAGCTTGTCTAGACACACTGGGGCCAACGTCCTGACTTTC; cdr3_aa: CASSLSRHTGANVLTF
d_call: -; v_call: TRBV5-1; clone_size: -; j_call: TRBJ1-5; cdr3_nt: TGCGCCAGCAGCGAGGACAGCCGGGGCGGAAAGCCCCAGCATTTT; cdr3_aa: CASSEDSRGGKPQHF
d_call: -; v_call: TRBV3-1/TRBV3-2; clone_size: -; j_call: TRBJ2-3; cdr3_nt: TGTGCCAGCAGCCAAGATGGGGGCGGGACAACGCAGTATTTT; cdr3_aa: CASSQDGGGTTQYF
d_call: -; v_call: TRBV6-1; clone_size: -; j_call: TRBJ2-5; cdr3_nt: TGTGCCAGCAGTGAGCGGGTTACCGCGAAGACCCAGTACTTC; cdr3_aa: CASSERVTAKTQYF
d_call: -; v_call: TRBV7-3; clone_size: -; j_call: TRBJ2-3; cdr3_nt: TGTGCCAGCAGCTTAATCGGTGGCGCCCTGGCAGATACGCAGTATTTT; cdr3_aa: CASSLIGGALADTQYF
d_call: -; v_call: TRBV11-2; clone_size: -; j_call: TRBJ1-4; cdr3_nt: TGTGCCAGCAGTCGGGCCCGCAATGAAAAACTGTTTTTT; cdr3_aa: CASSRARNEKLFF
d_call: -; v_call: TRBV4-1; clone_size: -; j_call: TRBJ1-1; cdr3_nt: TGCGCCAGCAGCCAAGGGGCAGGGAGGTGGGCTGAAGCTTTCTTT; cdr3_aa: CASSQGAGRWAEAFF
d_call: -; v_call: TRBV2; clone_size: once; j_call: TRBJ2-1; cdr3_nt: TGTGCCAGCAGCGTTACCAACAATGAGCAGTTCTTC; cdr3_aa: CASSVTNNEQFF
d_call: TRBD1; v_call: TRBV6-5; clone_size: -; j_call: TRBJ1-2; cdr3_nt: TGTGCCAGCAGTTACTCGACAGGGTTTGGGGGCTATGGCTACACCTTC; cdr3_aa: CASSYSTGFGGYGYTF
d_call: -; v_call: TRBV18; clone_size: -; j_call: TRBJ2-2; cdr3_nt: TGTGCCAGCTCACCACTGGCCAACCGGGCCGGGGAGCTGTTTTTT; cdr3_aa: CASSPLANRAGELFF
d_call: TRBD1; v_call: TRBV11-1; clone_size: -; j_call: TRBJ1-2; cdr3_nt: TGTGCCAGCAGCTTGGCCCGGGACAGGGCCTATGGCTACACCTTC; cdr3_aa: CASSLARDRAYGYTF
d_call: -; v_call: TRBV25-1; clone_size: few; j_call: TRBJ1-3; cdr3_nt: TGTGCCAGCAGTCCTACCGACACCCCTGGAAACACCATATATTTT; cdr3_aa: CASSPTDTPGNTIYF
d_call: -; v_call: TRBV19; clone_size: -; j_call: TRBJ1-4; cdr3_nt: TGTGCCAGTAGAGACAGTGGAACTCGACGAAAACTGTTTTTT; cdr3_aa: CASRDSGTRRKLFF
d_call: TRBD1; v_call: TRBV4-1; clone_size: once; j_call: TRBJ1-1; cdr3_nt: TGCGCCAGCAGCCAAGGGTTGACAGGGGGATACACTGAAGCTTTCTTT; cdr3_aa: CASSQGLTGGYTEAFF
d_call: -; v_call: TRBV2; clone_size: -; j_call: TRBJ1-1; cdr3_nt: TGTGCCAGCAGTGTAGACGCGGAGAGACCTGAAGCTTTCTTT; cdr3_aa: CASSVDAERPEAFF
d_call: TRBD1; v_call: TRBV3-1/TRBV3-2; clone_size: -; j_call: TRBJ1-6; cdr3_nt: TGTGCCAGCAGCTCCAATGACAGGGAACGTTCACCCCTCCACTTT; cdr3_aa: CASSSNDRERSPLHF
d_call: -; v_call: TRBV12-3/TRBV12-4; clone_size: once; j_call: TRBJ2-1; cdr3_nt: TGTGCCAGCAGTTTATTAGCGGAGCAGTTCTTC; cdr3_aa: CASSLLAEQFF
d_call: -; v_call: TRBV5-4; clone_size: few; j_call: TRBJ2-3; cdr3_nt: TGTGCCAGCAGCCCCGAGATGGGGGCAGATACGCAGTATTTT; cdr3_aa: CASSPEMGADTQYF
d_call: -; v_call: TRBV12-3/TRBV12-4; clone_size: -; j_call: TRBJ2-2; cdr3_nt: TGTGCCAGCAGTTCTCCCACCGGGGAGCTGTTTTTT; cdr3_aa: CASSSPTGELFF
d_call: -; v_call: TRBV28; clone_size: -; j_call: TRBJ1-2; cdr3_nt: TGTGCCAGCAGTCCTTACAGCAACTATGGCTACACCTTC; cdr3_aa: CASSPYSNYGYTF
d_call: -; v_call: TRBV11-3; clone_size: few; j_call: TRBJ1-4; cdr3_nt: TGTGCCAGCAGCCCTGGCGAGTTTGGTAATGAAAAACTGTTTTTT; cdr3_aa: CASSPGEFGNEKLFF
d_call: TRBD2; v_call: TRBV11-2; clone_size: -; j_call: TRBJ2-3; cdr3_nt: TGTGCCAGCAGCCAGACTAGCGGAATCACAGATACGCAGTATTTT; cdr3_aa: CASSQTSGITDTQYF
d_call: -; v_call: TRBV30; clone_size: -; j_call: TRBJ1-5; cdr3_nt: TGTGCCTGGCGGGACTCTGGAAGAGGCAATCAGCCCCAGCATTTT; cdr3_aa: CAWRDSGRGNQPQHF
d_call: -; v_call: TRBV28; clone_size: -; j_call: TRBJ1-5; cdr3_nt: TGTGCCAGCAGTTTATCTCAGGAGTTCCAGCATTTT; cdr3_aa: CASSLSQEFQHF
d_call: TRBD1; v_call: TRBV18; clone_size: few; j_call: TRBJ2-1; cdr3_nt: TGTGCCAGCTCACCCCTAAAACAGGGGGCGATTAGGGATGAGCAGTTCTTC; cdr3_aa: CASSPLKQGAIRDEQFF
d_call: TRBD1; v_call: TRBV7-2; clone_size: -; j_call: TRBJ1-6; cdr3_nt: TGTGCCAGCAGCCCCCGAAGGGACAGGGGGCCCTATAATTCACCCCTCCACTTT; cdr3_aa: CASSPRRDRGPYNSPLHF
d_call: -; v_call: TRBV7-2; clone_size: -; j_call: TRBJ2-1; cdr3_nt: TGTGCCAGCAGCTTAGTGAGGGGGGATGAGCAGTTCTTC; cdr3_aa: CASSLVRGDEQFF
d_call: TRBD2; v_call: TRBV5-1; clone_size: -; j_call: TRBJ2-3; cdr3_nt: TGCGCCAGCAGTGGACTAGCGGGGGTTAGCACAGATACGCAGTATTTT; cdr3_aa: CASSGLAGVSTDTQYF
d_call: -; v_call: TRBV7-3; clone_size: -; j_call: TRBJ2-2; cdr3_nt: TGTGCCAGCAGCTTAGATCCAGGGAACACCGGGGAGCTGTTTTTT; cdr3_aa: CASSLDPGNTGELFF
d_call: -; v_call: TRBV6-5; clone_size: -; j_call: TRBJ1-2; cdr3_nt: TGTGCCAGCACCCCAGCTCAGGGCTATGGCTACACCTTC; cdr3_aa: CASTPAQGYGYTF
d_call: -; v_call: TRBV11-2; clone_size: -; j_call: TRBJ1-3; cdr3_nt: TGTGCCAGCAGCTTACTGCGGGGGGCATCTGGAAACACCATATATTTT; cdr3_aa: CASSLLRGASGNTIYF
d_call: -; v_call: TRBV24-1; clone_size: -; j_call: TRBJ2-1; cdr3_nt: TGTGCCACCAGTGACATGACCGATTCCTACAATGAGCAGTTCTTC; cdr3_aa: CATSDMTDSYNEQFF
d_call: -; v_call: TRBV19; clone_size: -; j_call: TRBJ2-6; cdr3_nt: TGTGCCAGTAGTATAGTCGTCTCAGCTGGGGCCAACGTCCTGACTTTC; cdr3_aa: CASSIVVSAGANVLTF
d_call: -; v_call: TRBV30; clone_size: -; j_call: TRBJ2-3; cdr3_nt: TGTGCCTGGAGGGTCATGACAGCCGGCACAGATACGCAGTATTTT; cdr3_aa: CAWRVMTAGTDTQYF
d_call: TRBD2; v_call: TRBV10-2; clone_size: -; j_call: TRBJ2-1; cdr3_nt: TGCGCCAGCAGTCGGACTAGCGGGGGGCTTAATGAGCAGTTCTTC; cdr3_aa: CASSRTSGGLNEQFF
d_call: TRBD1; v_call: TRBV9; clone_size: -; j_call: TRBJ1-4; cdr3_nt: TGTGCCAGCAGCGTAGGTTCACAGGGGGTTGAAAAACTGTTTTTT; cdr3_aa: CASSVGSQGVEKLFF
d_call: -; v_call: TRBV24-1; clone_size: -; j_call: TRBJ2-2; cdr3_nt: TGTGCCACCAGTGATGCCTCTCCTGGGGAGCTGTTTTTT; cdr3_aa: CATSDASPGELFF
d_call: TRBD2; v_call: TRBV7-3; clone_size: -; j_call: TRBJ2-2; cdr3_nt: TGTGCCAGCAGCCCATTGGGGGGGGCCGGGGAGCTGTTTTTT; cdr3_aa: CASSPLGGAGELFF
d_call: TRBD2; v_call: TRBV19; clone_size: -; j_call: TRBJ2-1; cdr3_nt: TGTGCCAGTAGTATAGATCGGACTAGCGGGGCTAATGAGCAGTTCTTC; cdr3_aa: CASSIDRTSGANEQFF
d_call: -; v_call: TRBV27; clone_size: -; j_call: TRBJ1-3; cdr3_nt: TGTGCCAGCAGTCCATTTCAGAGGGGCCTCTCTGGAAACACCATATATTTT; cdr3_aa: CASSPFQRGLSGNTIYF
d_call: TRBD1; v_call: TRBV18; clone_size: -; j_call: TRBJ1-1; cdr3_nt: TGTGCCAGCTCACCGGGACAGGGGGCCCGGAACACTGAAGCTTTCTTT; cdr3_aa: CASSPGQGARNTEAFF
d_call: -; v_call: TRBV19; clone_size: -; j_call: TRBJ2-2; cdr3_nt: TGTGCCAGTAGTAACAGGGCTGGCACCGGGGAGCTGTTTTTT; cdr3_aa: CASSNRAGTGELFF
d_call: -; v_call: TRBV9; clone_size: -; j_call: TRBJ1-4; cdr3_nt: TGTGCCAGCAGCGTACGGGCTACCGATATCGAAAAACTGTTTTTT; cdr3_aa: CASSVRATDIEKLFF